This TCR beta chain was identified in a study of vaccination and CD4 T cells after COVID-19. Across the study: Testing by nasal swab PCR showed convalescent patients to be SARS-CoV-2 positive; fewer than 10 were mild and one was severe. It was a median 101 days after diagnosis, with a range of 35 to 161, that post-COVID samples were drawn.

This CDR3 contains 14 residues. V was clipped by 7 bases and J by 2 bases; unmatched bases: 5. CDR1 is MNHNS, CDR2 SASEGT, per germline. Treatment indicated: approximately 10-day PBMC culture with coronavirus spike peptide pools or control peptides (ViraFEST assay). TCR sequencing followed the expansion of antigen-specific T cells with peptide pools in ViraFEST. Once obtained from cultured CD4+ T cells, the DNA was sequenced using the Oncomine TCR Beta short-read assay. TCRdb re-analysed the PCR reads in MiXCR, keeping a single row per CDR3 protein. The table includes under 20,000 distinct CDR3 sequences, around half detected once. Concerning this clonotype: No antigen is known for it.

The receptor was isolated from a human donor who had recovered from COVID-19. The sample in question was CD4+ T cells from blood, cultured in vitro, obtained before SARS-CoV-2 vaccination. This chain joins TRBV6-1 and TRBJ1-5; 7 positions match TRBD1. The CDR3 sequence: CASKRQGGNQPQHF. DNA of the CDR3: TGTGCCAGCAAACGACAGGGTGGCAATCAGCCCCAGCATTTT.